Below, 27 T cell receptor beta chains from the same sample are listed, as sequenced in a study of T cells in Graves' hyperthyroidism and ophthalmopathy. TCR beta CDR3 regions were amplified from RNA. The TCR CDR3 was amplified in a first-round RT-PCR using the HTBI primer set. TCRdb fed the multiplex PCR reads into MiXCR, producing one record per CDR3 protein. The table lists hundreds of thousands of distinct CDR3 sequences, 16% of them singletons. The sequenced sample was blood. These receptor sequences come from a woman in her 30s with Graves' hyperthyroidism.

This clonotype was detected ten times or more. The CDR3: CASSLSIVLYNEQFF. The CDR3 DNA follows: TGTGCCAGCAGTTTATCGATTGTGCTATACAATGAGCAGTTCTTC. The chain joins TRBV27 to TRBJ2-1; D uncertain. Germline V gene lookup returns CDR1 MNHEY and CDR2 SMNVEV (reference sequence). The CDR3 spans 15 residues. Deletions cut 0 bases from V and 4 bases from J, with 10 bases between.

This clonotype has at least ten counts. V is TRBV28 and J is TRBJ2-5, with 9 nucleotides matching TRBD1. The CDR3 sequence is 13 residues long. In germline, CDR1 is MDHEN, CDR2 SYDVKM. V was pared by 6 bases and J by 4 bases, with 3 bases of the junction left unmatched. DNA for the CDR3: TGTGCCAGCAGCTACAGGGGGCTAGAGACCCAGTACTTC. It translates to CASSYRGLETQYF.

This clonotype was seen a few times. The CDR3 region is CASSYGEGTQYF. CDR3 coding DNA: TGTGCCAGCAGCTACGGGGAAGGGACCCAGTACTTC. The rearrangement uses TRBV4-2 and TRBJ2-5; D may be TRBD2 (5 bases). The CDR3 is made up of 12 amino acids. With 5 bases removed from V and 7 bases from J, the gap between germline ends came to 11 bases. CDR1 and CDR2 (germline): LGHNA, YNFKEQ.

This clonotype has a handful of counts. This chain uses TRBV12-3 or TRBV12-4 with TRBJ2-7, with D perhaps matching TRBD2 (5 bases). Trimming stripped 7 bases from V and 3 bases from J, with 13 bases between. There are 13 residues in the CDR3. Here the CDR3 DNA reads TGTGCCAGCACCCCGGGAAACCACTACGAGCAGTACTTC. Its translation is CASTPGNHYEQYF.

This clonotype was picked up a small number of times. This chain joins TRBV20-1 and TRBJ1-6; 9 nucleotides match TRBD1. The V gene end was trimmed by 1 base and the J gene end by 0 bases; junction bases not matched to a gene: 1. This CDR3 spans 16 amino acids. The germline CDR1 and CDR2 sequences are DFQATT and SNEGSKA (reference sequence). The CDR3 region is CSARVTGGSYNSPLHF. In DNA form, the CDR3 reads TGCAGTGCTAGAGTGACAGGGGGCTCCTATAATTCACCCCTCCACTTT.

The gene calls are TRBV28 and TRBJ2-7; D may be TRBD1 or TRBD2 (6 bases each). V lost 5 bases to trimming and J lost 5 bases, with 13 bases between them. The germline CDR1 and CDR2 sequences are MDHEN and SYDVKM. The length of the CDR3 is 13 residues. CDR3 sequence (DNA): TGTGCCAGCAGTCCCCCGGGGGCAGACGAGCAGTACTTC. Residues: CASSPPGADEQYF.

V and J are TRBV15 and TRBJ2-3; no reliable D call. The ends were cut back, 6 bases at V and 1 base at J, with 14 bases in the middle. In germline, CDR1 is LNHNV, CDR2 YYDKDF (reference sequence). CDR3 length equals 15 residues. Here the CDR3 reads CATSFRSKGTDTQYF. The CDR3, as DNA: TGTGCCACCAGTTTTCGGAGTAAAGGCACAGATACGCAGTATTTT.

There are a few counts of this clonotype. The V call is TRBV5-8, the J call TRBJ1-6, with 9 bases that match TRBD1. The CDR3 consists of 15 residues. The germline gives CDR1 SGHTS, CDR2 YDEGEE. The trim removed 2 bases at V and 7 bases at J, leaving 4 bases unmatched. CDR3 bases: TGTGCCAGCAGCTTAGGGACAGGGACGAATTCACCCCTCCACTTT. Translated: CASSLGTGTNSPLHF.

This clonotype was seen many times. V and J are TRBV12-3 or TRBV12-4 and TRBJ1-2; 8 positions match TRBD1. Trimming took 2 bases from V and 2 from J; bases not matched to a gene: 7. This CDR3 spans 16 amino acids. The CDR3, as DNA: TGTGCCAGCAGTTTATTCCGGGACAGGAAGAACTATGGCTACACCTTC. Translation gives CASSLFRDRKNYGYTF.

V usage is TRBV19 and J usage is TRBJ1-5; no reliable D call. The germline V gene encodes CDR1 LNHDA and CDR2 SQIVND (reference sequence). There are 9 residues in the CDR3. V was pared by 11 bases and J by 5 bases, with 4 bases between. CDR3 nucleotides: TGTGCCCCAGATCAGCCCCAGCATTTT. This encodes CAPDQPQHF. Together with reference TRBV19 and TRBJ1-5, the CDR3 gives the full variable domain: DGGITQSPKYLFRKEGQNVTLSCEQNLNHDAMYWYRQDPGQGLRLIYYSQIVNDFQKGDIAEGYSVSREKKESFPLTVTSAQKNPTAFYLCAPDQPQHFGDGTRLSIL.

In this sample, this clonotype turned up a few times. CDR3 DNA sequence: TGTGCCAGCAGTTACCCCCTCACCTCTGGGCAGTTCTTC. Its protein is CASSYPLTSGQFF. The chain employs TRBV6-2 or TRBV6-3 and TRBJ2-1; unclear D gene. Trimming took 2 bases from V and 12 from J, leaving 14 bases between them. The CDR3 consists of 13 residues. Germline values: CDR1 MNHEY, CDR2 SVGEGT.

This clonotype has at least ten counts. The chain joins TRBV7-2 to TRBJ1-1, with TRBD1 matching over 9 bases. CDR3 length: 14 residues. Germline values: CDR1 SGHTA, CDR2 FQGNSA. With 2 bases clipped from V and 10 bases from J, the junction kept 8 bases outside the gene matches. The CDR3 spells CASSLTGGSLLAFF. For the CDR3, the DNA is TGTGCCAGCAGCTTAACAGGGGGCAGTCTCCTAGCTTTCTTT.

The chain joins TRBV27 to TRBJ2-1; D perhaps matches TRBD2 (5 bases). V lost 4 bases, J lost 14 bases, and 18 bases lay in between. CDR3 length: 13 amino acids. CDR1 is MNHEY and CDR2 is SMNVEV in the germline V gene (reference sequence). CDR3 DNA: TGTGCCAGCAGTTCCCTCCCTCGGAGGCATAAGTTCTTC. Its protein is CASSSLPRRHKFF.

This clonotype appeared many times. The rearrangement links TRBV6-1 to TRBJ1-5, with 7 nucleotides matching TRBD1. The CDR3 is 14 amino acids. CDR1 and CDR2 (germline): MNHNS, SASEGT. V was pared by 7 bases and J by 6 bases, with 9 bases of the junction left unmatched. The CDR3 sequence: CASKHEGALQPQHF. The CDR3 bases are TGTGCCAGCAAACACGAGGGGGCTCTTCAGCCCCAGCATTTT.

The rearrangement joins TRBV7-2 to TRBJ1-4, with 9 bases aligning to TRBD1. From germline, CDR1 is SGHTA and CDR2 FQGNSA. With 3 bases clipped from V and 0 bases from J, the junction kept 11 bases outside the gene matches. CDR3 size: 19 residues. The CDR3 nucleotides are TGTGCCAGCAGCTTTTACCGGGACAGGGCCCACCCAACTAATGAAAAACTGTTTTTT. Translated, it gives CASSFYRDRAHPTNEKLFF.

Many counts were recorded for this clonotype. The chain employs TRBV15 and TRBJ2-7, with 7 bases that match TRBD1. Trimming at V came to 5 bases and at J to 2 bases, leaving 6 bases not matched to a gene. This CDR3 has 14 amino acids. Germline CDR1 is LNHNV and CDR2 is YYDKDF (reference sequence). The CDR3 DNA is TGTGCCACCAGCCCCCCCCAGGGGGCCTACGAGCAGTACTTC. It encodes CATSPPQGAYEQYF. The whole variable domain, remainder taken from reference TRBV15 and TRBJ2-7, is DAMVIQNPRYQVTQFGKPVTLSCSQTLNHNVMYWYQQKSSQAPKLLFHYYDKDFNNEADTPDNFQSRRPNTSFCFLDIRSPGLGDTAMYLCATSPPQGAYEQYFGPGTRLTVT.

This clonotype came up a few times. The rearrangement uses TRBV18 and TRBJ2-2; D not certain. The germline V gene has CDR1 KGHSH and CDR2 LQKENI. The V gene lost 1 base and the J gene lost 3 bases, with 12 bases spanning the gap. There are 16 residues in the CDR3. CDR3 residues: CASSPHVHGYTGELFF. CDR3 bases: TGTGCCAGCTCACCACATGTTCACGGATACACCGGGGAGCTGTTTTTT.

This clonotype has just a few counts. The rearrangement joins TRBV13 to TRBJ1-2; D may be TRBD1 (5 bases). The CDR3 spans 15 residues. Germline V gene lookup returns CDR1 PRHDT and CDR2 FYEKMQ (reference sequence). Trimming took 1 base from V and 5 from J, leaving 14 bases between them. DNA for the CDR3: TGTGCCAGCAGCTTAGTGGGCAGGGACCTGTATGGCTACACCTTC. Its translation is CASSLVGRDLYGYTF.

The V call is TRBV19, the J call TRBJ1-1; D unclear. Trimming cost V 3 bases and J 4 bases, with 15 bases left between them. Germline lookup yields CDR1 LNHDA and CDR2 SQIVND (reference sequence). The CDR3 consists of 15 residues. The CDR3 loop is CASSIGRTFGTEAFF. CDR3 nucleotides: TGTGCCAGTAGTATCGGACGGACCTTTGGCACTGAAGCTTTCTTT.

The rearrangement joins TRBV9 to TRBJ2-7; D may be TRBD2 (5 bases). The CDR3 totals 15 residues. Trimming took 0 bases from V and 2 from J, leaving 12 bases between them. Germline CDR1 SGDLS, CDR2 YYNGEE. The CDR3 nucleotides are TGTGCCAGCAGCGTAGACGCGGGCGGACCCTACGAGCAGTACTTC. It translates to CASSVDAGGPYEQYF.

V is TRBV29-1 and J is TRBJ2-7; tentatively, D is TRBD1 (6 bases). From germline, CDR1 is SQVTM and CDR2 ANQGSEA. V gave up 3 bases and J gave up 6 bases, with 12 bases separating them. There are 12 residues in the CDR3. CDR3 bases: TGCAGCGTTGACCAGGGGAGATCCGAGCAGTACTTC. This codes for CSVDQGRSEQYF.

This clonotype has at least ten counts. The genes are TRBV24-1 and TRBJ2-5; possibly TRBD2 for D (5 bases). Germline CDR1 is KGHDR and CDR2 is SFDVKD. This CDR3 is built from 20 residues. V was trimmed by 5 bases and J by 4 bases, leaving 31 bases between them. CDR3 amino acids: CATSALDRLSDLGHRETQYF. The CDR3 bases are TGTGCCACCAGTGCCCTTGACCGGCTCTCGGACTTGGGCCATAGAGAGACCCAGTACTTC.

This clonotype was detected ten times or more. This chain joins TRBV30 and TRBJ1-5, with 7 bases lining up with TRBD1. The CDR3 sequence is 13 residues long. V was pared by 2 bases and J by 5 bases, with 3 bases of the junction left unmatched. CDR1 is GTSNPN and CDR2 is SVGIG in the germline V gene (reference sequence). CDR3 sequence reads: CAWSNRGDQPQHF. As DNA, the CDR3 is TGTGCCTGGAGTAACAGGGGTGATCAGCCCCAGCATTTT.

This clonotype showed up many times. The V and J genes are TRBV5-1 and TRBJ2-7; 12 bases line up with TRBD2. The trim removed 0 bases at V and 5 bases at J, leaving 6 bases unmatched. The germline CDR1 and CDR2 sequences are SGHRS and YFSETQ. The CDR3 runs to 16 residues. CDR3 region: CASSLGLAGVIDEQYF. The CDR3 nucleotides read TGCGCCAGCAGCTTGGGACTAGCGGGAGTCATTGACGAGCAGTACTTC.

This clonotype was recorded many times. The chain joins TRBV28 to TRBJ2-1; 9 positions agree with TRBD1. The CDR3 is made up of 15 amino acids. Germline V lookup: CDR1 MDHEN, CDR2 SYDVKM. The V segment lost 10 bases and the J segment 7 bases; nucleotides outside the gene matches: 14. In nucleotides, the CDR3 is TGTGCCACCCGGGCGCAACAGGGGGCGCGTAATGAGCAGTTCTTC. Translating it yields CATRAQQGARNEQFF.

This clonotype showed up just a few times. V gene TRBV20-1 combines with J gene TRBJ2-1; TRBD2 matches 12 bases. CDR1 is DFQATT, CDR2 SNEGSKA, per germline (reference sequence). J gave up 9 bases and V 1 base, and 4 bases lay outside the gene matches. This CDR3 region has 14 residues. The CDR3 nucleotides read TGCAGTGCTAGAGCTAGACTAGCGGGAGCTGAGCAGTTCTTC. It codes for CSARARLAGAEQFF.

This clonotype has more than one count but fewer than ten. This chain joins TRBV28 and TRBJ1-6; D uncertain. Trimming removed 8 bases at V and 13 bases at J, with 15 bases between. Germline V lookup: CDR1 MDHEN, CDR2 SYDVKM. The CDR3 runs to 12 residues. As DNA, the CDR3 is TGTGCCAGCGGTACGAGCCTCGGGCCCCTCCACTTT. Translation: CASGTSLGPLHF.